This T cell receptor beta chain was identified during a study of T-cell memory formation after mild COVID-19. General study results and limits: Clones that shrank (day 15 to 85) were balanced CD4/CD8, whereas later expanders leaned CD4+.

After removal of 1 base from V and 3 bases from J, the junction contained 12 bases not matched to a gene. The CDR3 totals 18 residues. CDR1 and CDR2 (germline): SGHRS, YFSETQ. This clonotype showed up just a few times. The antigen is undetermined. TCRdb redid the calling of the 5' RACE reads with MiXCR, one entry per CDR3 protein. The sample lists under 200,000 distinct CDR3 sequences; about an eighth were seen once. V and J are TRBV5-1 and TRBJ2-7, with 11 bases identical to TRBD2. This receptor was obtained from a man between 18 and 29 years old who had mild COVID-19 (a few samples of this study predate the infection). Cell type and time point are not known. The sample consisted of PBMCs or a T cell subset sorted from them (not recorded which). In DNA form, the CDR3 reads TGCGCCAGCAGCTTGCCGGACAGGCCGGGACTAGCGGTCTACGAGCAGTACTTC. It encodes CASSLPDRPGLAVYEQYF.